A single sample is the source of the 30 T cell receptor beta chains below, sequenced in a study of blood T cell repertoires in COVID-19. Some clones are missing from TCRdb's copy, which holds only in-frame ones; the method was immunoSEQ multiplex PCR. The data contain about 100,000 clones, 86% of them seen just once; the ten biggest clones take up roughly 1.2%. Sequencing was done on a sample of peripheral blood. These receptors all stem from a man older than 75 with active or convalescent COVID-19.

V and J are TRBV9 and TRBJ2-6; a possible D gene is TRBD2 (6 bases). Per germline, CDR1 SGDLS and CDR2 YYNGEE. The ends were cut back, 3 bases at V and 0 bases at J, with 13 bases in the middle. The CDR3 is 17 residues long. Written as DNA, the CDR3 is TGTGCCAGCAGCGCGCCGGGAGCACCCTCTGGGGCCAACGTCCTGACTTTC. Its protein is CASSAPGAPSGANVLTF.

V gene TRBV9 combines with J gene TRBJ2-7, with 8 bases matching TRBD2. This CDR3 region has 15 residues. The germline gives CDR1 SGDLS, CDR2 YYNGEE. The junction had 8 bases not matched to a gene; V was cut back by 4 bases and J by 2 bases. CDR3 sequence reads: CASSTRTSPPYEQYF. The CDR3 DNA sequence: TGTGCCAGCAGCACCAGGACTAGCCCACCCTACGAGCAGTACTTC.

V is TRBV5-5 and J is TRBJ2-1, with D perhaps TRBD1 (5 bases). The ends were cut back, 0 bases at V and 3 bases at J, with 7 bases in the middle. CDR1 and CDR2 (germline): SGHKS, YYEKEE (reference sequence). This CDR3 spans 14 amino acids. The CDR3 bases are TGTGCCAGCAGCTTGGGGGGCGACTACAATGAGCAGTTCTTC. This translates into CASSLGGDYNEQFF.

The chain carries TRBV2 and TRBJ1-5; D is perhaps TRBD1 (5 bases). CDR1 and CDR2 from the germline V gene are SNHLY and FYNNEI. Trimming stripped 1 base from V and 11 bases from J, with 24 bases between. This CDR3 has 17 residues. In nucleotides, the CDR3 is TGTGCCAGCAGTGAAGATCGTACGGGACCCAGCGGGGGGGCCCAGCATTTT. It translates to CASSEDRTGPSGGAQHF.

The chain links TRBV18 to TRBJ1-2, with a possible D match to TRBD1 (5 bases). The CDR3 totals 14 residues. The V gene's germline CDR1 is KGHSH and CDR2 LQKENI. Trimming removed 6 bases from V and 7 bases from J, with 18 bases in between. The CDR3 nucleotides are TGTGCCAGCTCTCCAGCGACAGTCTATGTTGGCTACACCTTC. As protein: CASSPATVYVGYTF.

The rearrangement joins TRBV28 to TRBJ1-1; 7 bases are a match to TRBD1. This CDR3 has 16 amino acids. With V trimmed by 3 bases and J by 0 bases, 7 bases remained unmatched. The germline V gene encodes CDR1 MDHEN and CDR2 SYDVKM. The CDR3 here is CASSLSVTGLNTEAFF. Here the CDR3 DNA reads TGTGCCAGCAGTTTGTCCGTGACAGGGTTGAACACTGAAGCTTTCTTT.

V usage is TRBV10-3 and J usage is TRBJ1-1; tentative D call: TRBD1 (6 bases). The CDR3 runs to 13 residues. Trimming took 10 bases from V and 0 from J, leaving 12 bases between them. Germline lookup yields CDR1 ENHRY and CDR2 SYGVKD. In DNA, the CDR3 is TGTGCCAGCAGGACAGCTATGAACACTGAAGCTTTCTTT. Translated, it gives CASRTAMNTEAFF.

This chain joins TRBV7-3 and TRBJ1-1, with D perhaps TRBD1 (6 bases). CDR3 length: 13 amino acids. Germline V gene sequence: CDR1 SGHTA, CDR2 FQGTGA. The V gene lost 5 bases and the J gene lost 4 bases, with 11 bases spanning the gap. The CDR3 region has the DNA TGTGCCAGCAGCGCCGGGACACTCACTGAAGCTTTCTTT. Amino acids: CASSAGTLTEAFF.

The chain recombines TRBV11-2 with TRBJ1-3; possible D gene TRBD1, 5 bases. V lost 2 bases, J lost 0 bases, and 8 bases lay in between. Germline-derived CDR1 and CDR2 are SGHAT and FQNNGV. This CDR3 is built from 15 residues. The DNA for the CDR3 is TGTGCCAGCAGCTTACAGGGTTACTCTGGAAACACCATATATTTT. Protein: CASSLQGYSGNTIYF.

V usage is TRBV9 and J usage is TRBJ2-7; 7 bases agree with TRBD2. This CDR3 contains 14 residues. Per the germline V gene, CDR1 is SGDLS and CDR2 is YYNGEE. V dropped 4 bases and J dropped 0; count of bases not matched to a gene: 4. The CDR3 here is CASSPGDYSYEQYF. The CDR3 coding sequence is TGTGCCAGCAGCCCTGGGGACTACTCCTACGAGCAGTACTTC.

V is TRBV7-9 and J is TRBJ1-3, with D maybe TRBD1 (6 bases). CDR3 length equals 15 residues. Germline V CDR1 and CDR2: SEHNR, FQNEAQ (reference sequence). The V gene lost 8 bases and the J gene lost 3 bases, with 17 bases spanning the gap. CDR3 coding DNA: TGTGCCAGCCCGCTGGCGGGGGCGCTTGGAAACACCATATATTTT. Translation gives CASPLAGALGNTIYF.

This chain links TRBV5-5 with TRBJ1-2; 7 bases line up with TRBD1. Trimming took 4 bases from V and 5 from J; bases not matched to a gene: 11. Germline loops: CDR1 SGHKS, CDR2 YYEKEE (reference sequence). There are 15 residues in the CDR3. The CDR3 loop is CASSPGTEYLYGYTF. In DNA form, the CDR3 reads TGTGCCAGCAGCCCCGGGACAGAGTATTTATATGGCTACACCTTC.

The chain recombines TRBV19 with TRBJ2-2, with 7 bases identical to TRBD1. The CDR3 extends over 14 amino acids. Per the germline V gene, CDR1 is LNHDA and CDR2 is SQIVND (reference sequence). Germline trimming cut 5 bases from V and 4 bases from J; bases unmatched to any gene: 4. The CDR3 loop is CASSETGFTGELFF. CDR3 coding DNA: TGTGCCAGTAGTGAGACAGGGTTCACCGGGGAGCTGTTTTTT.

The chain couples TRBV28 to TRBJ2-1, with TRBD2 identical over 10 bases. This CDR3 contains 13 residues. V lost 7 bases, J lost 8 bases, and 5 bases stayed unmatched. Germline CDR1 MDHEN, CDR2 SYDVKM. CDR3 DNA: TGTGCCAGCACTAGCGGGAGTTTGGATGAGCAGTTCTTC. Protein: CASTSGSLDEQFF.

This clone was seen only once. V gene TRBV19 combines with J gene TRBJ1-6; D gene unclear. The CDR3 totals 15 residues. The ends were cut back, 4 bases at V and 6 bases at J, with 13 bases in the middle. CDR1 is LNHDA and CDR2 is SQIVND in the germline V gene (reference sequence). In DNA, the CDR3 is TGTGCCAGTAGTACGACGGGAGGCTTTAATTCACCCCTCCACTTT. As protein: CASSTTGGFNSPLHF.

V usage is TRBV24-1 and J usage is TRBJ2-3; TRBD2 might be the D (5 bases). The CDR3 consists of 17 residues. CDR1 is KGHDR, CDR2 SFDVKD, per germline. The germline V and J ends were trimmed by 3 bases and 2 bases, with 17 bases remaining between them. CDR3 region: CATSDTSGIGNTDTQYF. In DNA, the CDR3 is TGTGCCACCAGTGATACCTCGGGGATAGGGAACACAGATACGCAGTATTTT.

This clone was observed once. The CDR3 reads CASSSRTGSSQETQYF. Written as DNA, the CDR3 is TGCGCCAGCAGCTCAAGGACAGGGAGTAGCCAAGAGACCCAGTACTTC. The chain employs TRBV5-1 and TRBJ2-5; 8 bases line up with TRBD1. Germline-derived CDR1 and CDR2 are SGHRS and YFSETQ. The length of the CDR3 is 16 residues. V was clipped by 3 bases and J by 1 base; unmatched bases: 8.

This chain joins TRBV18 and TRBJ1-1; no firm D call. Deletions cut 6 bases from V and 4 bases from J, with 12 bases between. Germline V gene sequence: CDR1 KGHSH, CDR2 LQKENI. The CDR3 has 13 amino acids. The CDR3 region has the DNA TGTGCCAGCTCTGCGGCAGGAGGCACTGAAGCTTTCTTT. As protein: CASSAAGGTEAFF.

V is TRBV5-1 and J is TRBJ2-1; 8 positions agree with TRBD1. Trimming removed 0 bases from V and 0 bases from J; junction bases left unmatched: 2. Germline CDR1 is SGHRS and CDR2 is YFSETQ. CDR3 length: 16 amino acids. For the CDR3, the DNA is TGCGCCAGCAGCTTGGGGGACAGGAGCTCCTACAATGAGCAGTTCTTC. It specifies CASSLGDRSSYNEQFF.

The chain recombines TRBV3-1 (or the pseudogene TRBV3-2) with TRBJ1-2; D uncertain. The germline gives CDR1 LGHDT, CDR2 YNNKEL (reference sequence). The CDR3 length is 14 residues. V lost 0 bases to trimming and J lost 6 bases, with 11 bases between them. The CDR3 nucleotides read TGTGCCAGCAGCCAAGAGGGCAGAACCGATGGCTACACCTTC. Amino acids: CASSQEGRTDGYTF.

This rearrangement joins TRBV5-1 to TRBJ2-2, with 9 bases matching TRBD1. This CDR3 has 14 amino acids. With V trimmed by 3 bases and J by 6 bases, 3 bases remained unmatched. In germline, CDR1 is SGHRS, CDR2 YFSETQ. The CDR3 loop reads CASSYDRGAGELFF. The CDR3, as DNA: TGCGCCAGCAGCTACGACAGGGGGGCCGGGGAGCTGTTTTTT.

This clone has just one count. The genes are TRBV28 and TRBJ1-2, with 7 bases matching TRBD1. CDR1 MDHEN and CDR2 SYDVKM come from the germline V gene. The CDR3 covers 12 residues. Trimming at V came to 11 bases and at J to 2 bases, leaving 5 bases not matched to a gene. CDR3 DNA: TGTGCCGTTGACAGGGAAAACTATGGCTACACCTTC. Protein: CAVDRENYGYTF.

The chain is built from TRBV11-2 and TRBJ2-5, with 11 bases matching TRBD2. The CDR3 covers 14 residues. The V gene's germline CDR1 is SGHAT and CDR2 FQNNGV. The V segment lost 7 bases and the J segment 4 bases; nucleotides outside the gene matches: 5. CDR3 sequence reads: CASTFSGGGETQYF. CDR3 sequence (DNA): TGTGCCAGCACCTTTAGCGGGGGGGGAGAGACCCAGTACTTC.

The V gene is TRBV7-3, the J gene TRBJ2-3, with D maybe TRBD2 (6 bases). Trimming took 4 bases from V and 2 from J, leaving 10 bases between them. This CDR3 spans 14 amino acids. Germline CDR1 and CDR2: SGHTA and FQGTGA. This CDR3 is CASSYSGDTDTQYF. The CDR3 nucleotides read TGTGCCAGCAGCTATAGCGGAGACACAGATACGCAGTATTTT. The full variable domain, its missing parts supplied by reference TRBV7-3 and TRBJ2-3, is GAGVSQTPSNKVTEKGKYVELRCDPISGHTALYWYRQSLGQGPEFLIYFQGTGAADDSGLPNDRFFAVRPEGSVSTLKIQRTERGDSAVYLCASSYSGDTDTQYFGPGTRLTVL.

V gene TRBV2 combines with J gene TRBJ2-2; TRBD2 aligns across 10 bases. Per germline, CDR1 SNHLY and CDR2 FYNNEI. V was clipped by 7 bases and J by 1 base; unmatched bases: 3. CDR3 length: 15 amino acids. The CDR3 sequence: CASNLAGENTGELFF. The CDR3 nucleotides read TGTGCCAGCAACCTAGCGGGAGAGAACACCGGGGAGCTGTTTTTT.

This clone has more than one count but fewer than ten. V gene TRBV5-4 combines with J gene TRBJ2-7; D ambiguous. CDR3 length equals 12 residues. V was trimmed by 4 bases and J by 2 bases, leaving 7 bases between them. Germline V gives CDR1 SGHNT, CDR2 YYREEE (reference sequence). CDR3 nucleotide sequence: TGTGCCAGCAGCCGTAACACCTACGAGCAGTACTTC. As protein: CASSRNTYEQYF. Full variable domain (missing parts from reference TRBV5-4 and TRBJ2-7): ETGVTQSPTHLIKTRGQQVTLRCSSQSGHNTVSWYQQALGQGPQFIFQYYREEENGRGNFPPRFSGLQFPNYSSELNVNALELDDSALYLCASSRNTYEQYFGPGTRLTVT.

This chain links TRBV9 with TRBJ2-6; D ambiguous. This CDR3 is 15 amino acids long. The germline V and J ends were trimmed by 2 bases and 1 base, with 7 bases remaining between them. Germline V gene lookup returns CDR1 SGDLS and CDR2 YYNGEE. The CDR3 coding sequence is TGTGCCAGCAGCGTTTTTCAGTCTGGGGCCAACGTCCTGACTTTC. This codes for CASSVFQSGANVLTF.

This sequence joins TRBV5-4 and TRBJ1-5; possible D gene TRBD1, 6 bases. The CDR3 loop spans 15 amino acids. V was clipped by 2 bases and J by 4 bases, with 13 bases between them. The germline V gene has CDR1 SGHNT and CDR2 YYREEE (reference sequence). CDR3 nucleotide sequence: TGTGCCAGCAGCTTCGATCCAGGGGAAAATCAGCCCCAGCATTTT. This translates into CASSFDPGENQPQHF.

V gene TRBV4-1 combines with J gene TRBJ2-5; TRBD1 matches at 9 bases. Germline V gene lookup returns CDR1 MGHRA and CDR2 YSYEKL. V trimming: 4 bases; J trimming: 5 bases; junction bases outside the gene matches: 20. The CDR3 is 19 amino acids. In nucleotides, the CDR3 is TGCGCCAGCAGCCGGAGGGAGGGAACAGGGGGCGTTTTTGGGGAGACCCAGTACTTC. Translating it yields CASSRREGTGGVFGETQYF.

CDR3 coding DNA: TGTGCCAGCAGTGAAAAAAGCCCCGGGGGGCTTTTCATCCAATTTTACGAGCAGTACTTC. Residues: CASSEKSPGGLFIQFYEQYF. The genes are TRBV6-1 and TRBJ2-7, with D maybe TRBD2 (7 bases). The CDR3 covers 20 residues. Between the trimmed V and J ends, which lost 2 bases and 4 bases, there was a span of 30 bases. CDR1 MNHNS and CDR2 SASEGT come from the germline V gene.